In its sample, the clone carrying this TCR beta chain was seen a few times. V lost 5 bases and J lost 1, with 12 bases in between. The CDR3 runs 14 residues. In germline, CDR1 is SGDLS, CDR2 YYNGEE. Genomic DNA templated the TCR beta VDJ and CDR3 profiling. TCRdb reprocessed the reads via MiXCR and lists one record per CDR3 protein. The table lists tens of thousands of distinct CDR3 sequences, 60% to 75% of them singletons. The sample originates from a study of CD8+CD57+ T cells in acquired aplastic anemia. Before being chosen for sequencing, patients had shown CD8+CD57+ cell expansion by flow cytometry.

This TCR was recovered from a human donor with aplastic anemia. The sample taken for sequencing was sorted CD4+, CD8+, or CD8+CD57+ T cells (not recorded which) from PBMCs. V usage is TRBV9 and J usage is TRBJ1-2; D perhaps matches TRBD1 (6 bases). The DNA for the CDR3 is TGTGCCAGCAGACGGACAGAGTTTAACTATGGCTACACCTTC. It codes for CASRRTEFNYGYTF.